Listed below are T cell receptor beta chains from one sample, sequenced in a study of STAT5B mutations in CD4+ large granular lymphocyte leukemia. The protocol was immunoSEQ multiplex PCR, while the TCRdb copy is restricted to in-frame clones and leaves out a portion. The repertoire holds 45,000 to 55,000 clones, with 70% as singletons. Material: CD4+ T cells from blood buffy coats. Receptors were obtained from a human donor in good health. The CDR3 runs from the conserved cysteine through the conserved F or W. A D gene is named only where the DNA matches it firmly. Expanded clones are given a class, and other clones once, few, many or no size at all.

D gene	J gene	V gene	clone size	CDR3 DNA	CDR3 protein
NA	TRBJ2-2	TRBV9	NA	TGTGCCAGCAGCGTGGCAGGGATGAACACCGGGGAGCTGTTTTTT	CASSVAGMNTGELFF
NA	TRBJ2-3	TRBV11-2	NA	TGTGCCAGCAGCCCGGGATTAGCGTGGGACCACACAGATACGCAGTATTTT	CASSPGLAWDHTDTQYF
NA	TRBJ1-3	TRBV4-1	once	TGCGCCAGCAGCCAAGATGAGTGGGGTCGCACCATATATTTT	CASSQDEWGRTIYF
TRBD1	TRBJ1-2	TRBV4-2	once	TGTGCTTCGGTCGGGACAGGGGGCGATGGCTACACCTTC	CASVGTGGDGYTF
TRBD1	TRBJ1-2	TRBV27	NA	TGTGCCAGCAGTTTGGACGGGACAGGGGTAACCAACTATGGCTACACCTTC	CASSLDGTGVTNYGYTF
NA	TRBJ1-5	TRBV19	few	TGTGCCAGTAGTAGCTTGGGTAATCAGCCCCAGCATTTT	CASSSLGNQPQHF
NA	TRBJ1-6	TRBV9	NA	TGTGCCAGCAGCGTAGACGGCCATGATAATTCACCCCTCCACTTT	CASSVDGHDNSPLHF
TRBD2	TRBJ2-5	TRBV7-7	NA	TGTGCTAGCAGCCCACAATGGGGGGGCCAAGAGACCCAGTACTTC	CASSPQWGGQETQYF
TRBD1	TRBJ2-3	TRBV9	NA	TGTGCCAGCAGCATCACCGGGACAGGGAACACAGATACGCAGTATTTT	CASSITGTGNTDTQYF
NA	TRBJ2-3	TRBV5-1	NA	TGCGCCAGCAGCTTGAATGCAGATACGCAGTATTTT	CASSLNADTQYF
NA	TRBJ2-1	TRBV20-1	NA	TGCAGTGCTAGAGTTGTGAATGAGCAGTTCTTC	CSARVVNEQFF
NA	TRBJ2-5	TRBV6-5	NA	TGTGCCAGCAGTTCGAGGGCCCCGGAGACCCAGTACTTC	CASSSRAPETQYF
NA	TRBJ1-5	TRBV30	few	TGTGCCTGGAGCAACGAGTGGGGGGATCAGCCCCAGCATTTT	CAWSNEWGDQPQHF
NA	TRBJ1-2	TRBV6-9	NA	TGTGCCAACGGACCCGGACGGCAAGCTAACTATGGCTACACCTTC	CANGPGRQANYGYTF
NA	TRBJ1-2	TRBV6-5	NA	TGTGCCAGCAGTTACGACAGCTACACCACTAACTATGGCTACACCTTC	CASSYDSYTTNYGYTF
NA	TRBJ2-3	TRBV7-2	NA	TGTGCCAGCAGCACCGGGCCGAACACAGATACGCAGTATTTT	CASSTGPNTDTQYF